This T cell receptor beta chain derives from a study of cytomegalovirus exposure and HLA in healthy donors. As for the study in general: Assignment to the Caucasian-associated ancestry cluster applied to approximately 80% of the roughly 400 genotyped donors.

CDR3 length: 12 residues. Both 60 Vbeta primers and 13 Jbeta primers went into the PCR. Authors' processing steps: Around 9.9 million shared chains were among the 60 million to 80 million unique TCR beta chains that a later analysis counted. TCRdb keeps only in-frame clones here, not all; method: immunoSEQ multiplex PCR. V, J and clone size derive from that table, while D and trimming were established from the DNA sequence. The sample consists of roughly 100,000 clones, roughly 79% of them appearing once. In regard to this clone: Its matching antigen is unknown.

Findings and caveats of the study: Information on immune exposure was restricted to one variable (CMV serostatus). In an earlier analysis, productive rearrangement rates for most beta V segments clustered near 87% or 30%.

The TCR sequence derives from a man aged 55 to 69 in good health and CMV-seropositive. J is TRBJ2-5 and V is TRBV12-2; the DNA was not compared with TRBD2, the D call given in the table. TRBV12-2 is listed as a pseudogene. The specimen was PBMCs. DNA of the CDR3: TGTGCAAGTTCCGAGGGCTGGGAGACCCAGTACTTC. Protein: CASSEGWETQYF.